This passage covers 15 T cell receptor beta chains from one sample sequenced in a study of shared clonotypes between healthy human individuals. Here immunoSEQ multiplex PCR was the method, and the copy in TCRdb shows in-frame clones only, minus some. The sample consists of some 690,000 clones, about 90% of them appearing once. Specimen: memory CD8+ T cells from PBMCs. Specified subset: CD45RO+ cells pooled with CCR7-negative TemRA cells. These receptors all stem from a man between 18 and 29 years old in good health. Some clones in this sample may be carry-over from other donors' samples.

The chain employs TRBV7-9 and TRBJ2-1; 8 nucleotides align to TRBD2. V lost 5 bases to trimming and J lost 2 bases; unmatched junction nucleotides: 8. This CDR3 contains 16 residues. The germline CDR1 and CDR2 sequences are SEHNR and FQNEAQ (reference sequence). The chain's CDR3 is CASSPPGGRPYNEQFF. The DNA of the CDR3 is TGTGCCAGCAGCCCTCCGGGGGGGCGCCCCTACAATGAGCAGTTCTTC. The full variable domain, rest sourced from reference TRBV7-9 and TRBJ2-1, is DTGVSQNPRHKITKRGQNVTFRCDPISEHNRLYWYRQTLGQGPEFLTYFQNEAQLEKSRLLSDRFSAERPKGSFSTLEIQRTEQGDSAMYLCASSPPGGRPYNEQFFGPGTRLTVL.

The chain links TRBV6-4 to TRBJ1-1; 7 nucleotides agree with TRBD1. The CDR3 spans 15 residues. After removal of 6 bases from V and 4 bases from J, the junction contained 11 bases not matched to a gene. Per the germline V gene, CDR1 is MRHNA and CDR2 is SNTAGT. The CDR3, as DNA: TGTGCCAGCAGGCCCCGGTCAGGGGGTGGCACTGAAGCTTTCTTT. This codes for CASRPRSGGGTEAFF.

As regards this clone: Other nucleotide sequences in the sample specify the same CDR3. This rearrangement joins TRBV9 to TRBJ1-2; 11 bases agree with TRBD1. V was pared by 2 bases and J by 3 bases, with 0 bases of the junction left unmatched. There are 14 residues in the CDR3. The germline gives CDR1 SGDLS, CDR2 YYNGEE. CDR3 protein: CASSVGQGDYGYTF. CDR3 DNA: TGTGCCAGCAGCGTGGGACAGGGGGACTATGGCTACACCTTC.

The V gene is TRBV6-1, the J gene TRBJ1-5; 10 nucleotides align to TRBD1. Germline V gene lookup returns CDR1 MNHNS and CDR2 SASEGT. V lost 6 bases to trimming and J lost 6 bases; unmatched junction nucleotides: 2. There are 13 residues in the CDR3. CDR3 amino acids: CASRGQGIQPQHF. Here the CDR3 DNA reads TGTGCCAGCAGGGGACAGGGGATTCAGCCCCAGCATTTT.

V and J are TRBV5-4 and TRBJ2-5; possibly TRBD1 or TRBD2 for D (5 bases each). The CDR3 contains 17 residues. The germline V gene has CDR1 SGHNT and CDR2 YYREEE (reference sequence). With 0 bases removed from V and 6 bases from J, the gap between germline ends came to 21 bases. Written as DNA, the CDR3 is TGTGCCAGCAGCTTGGTCGGGGCGGCGGTCAGCTTAAAGACCCAGTACTTC. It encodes CASSLVGAAVSLKTQYF.

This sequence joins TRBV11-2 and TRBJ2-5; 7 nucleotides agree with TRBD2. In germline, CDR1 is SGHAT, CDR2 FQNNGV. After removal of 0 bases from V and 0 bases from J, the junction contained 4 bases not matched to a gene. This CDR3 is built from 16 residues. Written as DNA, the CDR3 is TGTGCCAGCAGCTTAGAGTTTCTAGCGGACCAAGAGACCCAGTACTTC. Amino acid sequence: CASSLEFLADQETQYF.

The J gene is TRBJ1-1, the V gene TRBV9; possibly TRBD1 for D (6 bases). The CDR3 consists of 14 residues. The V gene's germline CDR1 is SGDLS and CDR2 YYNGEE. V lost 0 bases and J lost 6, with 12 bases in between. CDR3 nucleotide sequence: TGTGCCAGCAGCGTAGCTTCAGGGGCGGCTGAAGCTTTCTTT. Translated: CASSVASGAAEAFF.

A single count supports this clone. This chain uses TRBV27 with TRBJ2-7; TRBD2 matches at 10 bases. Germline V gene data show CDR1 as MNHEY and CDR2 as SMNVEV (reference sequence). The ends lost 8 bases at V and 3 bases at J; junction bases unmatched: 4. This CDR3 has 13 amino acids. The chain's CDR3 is CASSGLALYEQYF. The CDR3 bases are TGTGCCAGCTCGGGACTAGCGCTCTACGAGCAGTACTTC.

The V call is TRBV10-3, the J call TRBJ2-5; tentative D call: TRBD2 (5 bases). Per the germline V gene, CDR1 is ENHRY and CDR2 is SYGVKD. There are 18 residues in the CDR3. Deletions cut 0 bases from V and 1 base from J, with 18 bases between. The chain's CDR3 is CAISESIIMPAGQETQYF. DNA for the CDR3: TGTGCCATCAGTGAGTCGATAATCATGCCGGCGGGCCAAGAGACCCAGTACTTC.

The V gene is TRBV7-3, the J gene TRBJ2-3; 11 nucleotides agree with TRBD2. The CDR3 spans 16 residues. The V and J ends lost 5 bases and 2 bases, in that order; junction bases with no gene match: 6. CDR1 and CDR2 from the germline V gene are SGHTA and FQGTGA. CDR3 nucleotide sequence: TGTGCCAGCAGCCCCGGGACTAGCGGAGACACAGATACGCAGTATTTT. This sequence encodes CASSPGTSGDTDTQYF.

The CDR3 DNA is TGTGCCAGCAGCCCGACTAGCGGGAGGATCAGCTCCTACGAGCAGTACTTC. Protein sequence: CASSPTSGRISSYEQYF. This rearrangement joins TRBV7-7 to TRBJ2-7; 13 bases line up with TRBD2. Losses at the gene ends were 5 bases for V and 0 bases for J; bases not matched to a gene: 7. The CDR3 contains 17 residues. The germline CDR1 and CDR2 sequences are SSHAT and FNYEAQ (reference sequence).

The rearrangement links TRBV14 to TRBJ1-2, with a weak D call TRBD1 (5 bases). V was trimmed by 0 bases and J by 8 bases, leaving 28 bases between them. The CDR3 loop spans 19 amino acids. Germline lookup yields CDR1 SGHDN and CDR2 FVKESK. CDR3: CASSQDLFVGAVPYRGYTF. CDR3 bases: TGTGCCAGCAGCCAAGATTTATTTGTTGGGGCAGTCCCTTATAGGGGCTACACCTTC. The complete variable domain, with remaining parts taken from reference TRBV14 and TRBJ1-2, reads EAGVTQFPSHSVIEKGQTVTLRCDPISGHDNLYWYRRVMGKEIKFLLHFVKESKQDESGMPNNRFLAERTGGTYSTLKVQPAELEDSGVYFCASSQDLFVGAVPYRGYTFGSGTRLTVV.

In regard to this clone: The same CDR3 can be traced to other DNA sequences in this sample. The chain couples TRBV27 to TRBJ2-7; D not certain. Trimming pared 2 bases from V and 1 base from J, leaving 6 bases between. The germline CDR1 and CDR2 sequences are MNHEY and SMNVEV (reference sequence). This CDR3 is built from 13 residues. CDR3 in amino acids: CASSLGASYEQYF. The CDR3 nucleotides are TGTGCCAGCAGTTTAGGTGCTTCCTACGAGCAGTACTTC.

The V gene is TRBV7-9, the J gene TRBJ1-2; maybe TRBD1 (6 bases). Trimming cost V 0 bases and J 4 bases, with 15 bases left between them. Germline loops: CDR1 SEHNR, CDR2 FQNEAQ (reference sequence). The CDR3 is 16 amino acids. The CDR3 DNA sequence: TGTGCCAGCAGCTTAGCCCCTCACAGGGTATCCTATGGCTACACCTTC. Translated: CASSLAPHRVSYGYTF.

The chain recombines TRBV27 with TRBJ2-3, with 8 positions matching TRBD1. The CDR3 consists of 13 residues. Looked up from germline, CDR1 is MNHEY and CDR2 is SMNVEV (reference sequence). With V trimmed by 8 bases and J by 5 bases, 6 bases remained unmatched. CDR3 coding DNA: TGTGCCAGCCAAGACAGGGGTCGAGATACGCAGTATTTT. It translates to CASQDRGRDTQYF.